This T cell receptor beta chain is from a study of TIL therapy for anti-PD-1-resistant metastatic lung cancer. About the research overall: Median tumor PD-L1 proportion score was about 6%.

Sequencing used immunoSEQ v3. Each library reached roughly 2 million read pairs, or about 4.5-6.5 million at deep level. Data came from immunoSEQ multiplex PCR; TCRdb stores just in-frame clones and leaves some out. The table has under 70,000 clones, roughly 84% seen once. This clone was detected once. Germline V gives CDR1 LGHDT, CDR2 YNNKEL (reference sequence). Trimming took 8 bases from V and 0 from J, leaving 3 bases between them. The CDR3 runs 11 residues. Stated time point: pre-treatment sample, taken before nivolumab and TIL therapy. The chain carries TRBV3-1 (or the pseudogene TRBV3-2) and TRBJ2-3; D not resolved. The origin of this receptor is a person aged 25-80 years with non-small cell lung cancer. Sequences were derived from blood, sampled at baseline. The CDR3 coding sequence is TGTGCCAGCGGTAGCACAGATACGCAGTATTTT. This gives the protein CASGSTDTQYF.